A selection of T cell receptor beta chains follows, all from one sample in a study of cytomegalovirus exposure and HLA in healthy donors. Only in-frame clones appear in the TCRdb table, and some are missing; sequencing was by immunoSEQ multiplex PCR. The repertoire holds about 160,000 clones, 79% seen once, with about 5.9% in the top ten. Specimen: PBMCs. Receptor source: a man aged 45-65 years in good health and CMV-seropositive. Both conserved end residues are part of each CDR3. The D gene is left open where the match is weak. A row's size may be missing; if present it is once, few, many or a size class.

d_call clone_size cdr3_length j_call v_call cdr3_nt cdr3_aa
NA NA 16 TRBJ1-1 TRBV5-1 TGCGCCAGCAGCAGGGGGGGAAACGGTGAGAGCACTGAAGCTTTCTTT CASSRGGNGESTEAFF
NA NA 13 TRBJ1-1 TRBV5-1 TGCGCCAGCAGCCAACAGGGGAACACTGAAGCTTTCTTT CASSQQGNTEAFF
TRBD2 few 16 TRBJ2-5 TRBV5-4 TGTGCCAGCAGCGCCACTAGCGGGGGAAGACAAGAGACCCAGTACTTC CASSATSGGRQETQYF
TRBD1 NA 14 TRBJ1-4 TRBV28 TGTGCCAGCAGGCCCGGGACAGCGAATGAAAAACTGTTTTTT CASRPGTANEKLFF
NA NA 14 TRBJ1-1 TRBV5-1 TGCGCCAGCAGCTTGGCGCGGCTGAACACTGAAGCTTTCTTT CASSLARLNTEAFF
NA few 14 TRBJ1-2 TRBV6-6 TGTGCCAGCAGTTACTTTCCACTCAACTATGGCTACACCTTC CASSYFPLNYGYTF
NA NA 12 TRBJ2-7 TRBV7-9 TGTGCCAGCAGCTTATTCCCTTACGAGCAGTACTTC CASSLFPYEQYF
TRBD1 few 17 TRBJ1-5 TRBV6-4 TGTGCCAGCAGTGAAAGCTGGACAGGGTATAGCAATCAGCCCCAGCATTTT CASSESWTGYSNQPQHF
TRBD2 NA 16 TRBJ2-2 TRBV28 TGTGCCAGCAGTATGATAGCGGGAGGAGACACCGGGGAGCTGTTTTTT CASSMIAGGDTGELFF
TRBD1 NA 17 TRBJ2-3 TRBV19 TGTGCCAGTAGTAAATACTCGGGGACAGCCAGCGCAGATACGCAGTATTTT CASSKYSGTASADTQYF
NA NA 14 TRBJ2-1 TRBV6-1 TGTGCCAGCAGAGGGGGACTAACCTCCGATGAGCAGTTCTTC CASRGGLTSDEQFF
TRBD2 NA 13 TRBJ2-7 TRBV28 TGTGCCAGCAGTTTAGGGGGAGGGCGCGAGCAGTACTTC CASSLGGGREQYF
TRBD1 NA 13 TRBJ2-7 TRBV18 TGTGCCAGCTCGGCAGGGGGCTTCTCCGAGCAGTACTTC CASSAGGFSEQYF
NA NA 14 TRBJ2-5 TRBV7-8 TGTGCCAGCAGCCCCCGGACCCCCCAGGGGACCCAGTACTTC CASSPRTPQGTQYF
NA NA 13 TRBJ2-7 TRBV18 TGTGCCAGCTCACCACCGACAGGCTACGAGCAGTACTTC CASSPPTGYEQYF
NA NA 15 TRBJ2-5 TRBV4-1 TGCGCCAGCAGCCAAGAGTGGGCAGACCAAGAGACCCAGTACTTC CASSQEWADQETQYF
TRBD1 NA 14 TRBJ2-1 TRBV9 TGTGCCAGCAGCCCTCTCACTCAGGGGGATGAGCAGTTCTTC CASSPLTQGDEQFF
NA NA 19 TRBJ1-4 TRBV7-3 TGTGCCAGCAGCTTAACGGCTTGGGTATGTCCTAAATGGGGCGAAAAACTGTTTTTT CASSLTAWVCPKWGEKLFF
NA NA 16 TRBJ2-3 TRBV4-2 TGTGCCAGCAGCCAAGCCGAGATGGCAGGGACAGATACGCAGTATTTT CASSQAEMAGTDTQYF
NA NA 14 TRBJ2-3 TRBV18 TGTGCCAGCTCACCCCTTCAGAGCACAGATACGCAGTATTTT CASSPLQSTDTQYF
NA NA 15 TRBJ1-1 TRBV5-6 TGTGCCAGCAGCTTGGGGACAAGGGCGAACACTGAAGCTTTCTTT CASSLGTRANTEAFF
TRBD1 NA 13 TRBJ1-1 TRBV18 TGTGCCAGCCGGACAGGGGCTGGGACTGAAGCTTTCTTT CASRTGAGTEAFF
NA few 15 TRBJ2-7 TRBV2 TGTGCCAGCAGTGAAGTGAGACTAGAGGATTACGAGCAGTACTTC CASSEVRLEDYEQYF
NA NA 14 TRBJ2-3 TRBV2 TGTGCCAGCAGAGAGTATAGCGGCACAGATACGCAGTATTTT CASREYSGTDTQYF
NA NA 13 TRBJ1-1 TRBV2 TGTGCCAGCAGCCCTACAGGGAACACTGAAGCTTTCTTT CASSPTGNTEAFF
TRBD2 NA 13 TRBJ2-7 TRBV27 TGTGCCAGCAGTTTGGGGGGGTTCTACGAGCAGTACTTC CASSLGGFYEQYF
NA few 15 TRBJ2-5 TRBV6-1 TGTGCCAGCAGTGAAGCGGGGGGGCAGGAGGAGACCCAGTACTTC CASSEAGGQEETQYF
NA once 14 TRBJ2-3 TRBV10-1 TGCGCCAGTGGAAGGGCAGGGAGCACAGATACGCAGTATTTT CASGRAGSTDTQYF
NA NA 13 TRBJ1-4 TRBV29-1 TGCAGCGTTGAGCAGGTGGATAATGAAAAACTGTTTTTT CSVEQVDNEKLFF
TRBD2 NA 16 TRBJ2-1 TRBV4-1 TGCGCCAGCAGCCAAGTGGGGGGTAGCGGGAGCAATGAGCAGTTCTTC CASSQVGGSGSNEQFF
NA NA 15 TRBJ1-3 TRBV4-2 TGTGCCAGCAGCCAAGATAGACTCGGAAGGAACACCATATATTTT CASSQDRLGRNTIYF
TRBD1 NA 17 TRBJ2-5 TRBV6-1 TGTGCCAGCAGTGGCAGACCCGGGACAGGGTATGCGGAGACCCAGTACTTC CASSGRPGTGYAETQYF
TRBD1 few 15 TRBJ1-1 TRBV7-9 TGTGCCAGCAGCCCGACAGGGGTAGGATATTCATGGGCTTTCTTT CASSPTGVGYSWAFF
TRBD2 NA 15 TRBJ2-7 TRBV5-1 TGCGCCAGCAGCTTGGGGGGACTAGCGGGAGACGAGCAGTACTTC CASSLGGLAGDEQYF
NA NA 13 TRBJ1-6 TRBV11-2 TGTGCCAGCAGCACCGCAGGGTCTTCACCCCTCCACTTT CASSTAGSSPLHF
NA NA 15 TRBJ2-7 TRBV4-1 TGCGCCAGCAGCAAATGGGGACTGGAGAACTACGAGCAGTACTTC CASSKWGLENYEQYF
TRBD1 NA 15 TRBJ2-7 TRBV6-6 TGTGCCAGCACCGCTCCGGGACAGCTTTCCTACGAGCAGTACTTC CASTAPGQLSYEQYF
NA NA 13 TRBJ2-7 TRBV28 TGTGCCAGCAGTTTTTCGGGAAACTTCGAGCAGTACTTC CASSFSGNFEQYF
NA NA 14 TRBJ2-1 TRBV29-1 TGCAGCGTCCGGGACATTAGCTCCTACAATGAGCAGTTCTTC CSVRDISSYNEQFF
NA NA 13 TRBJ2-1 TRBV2 TGTGCCAGCAGGACAGATCAAGTCCATGAGCAGTTCTTC CASRTDQVHEQFF
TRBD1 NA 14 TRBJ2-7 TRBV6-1 TGTGCCAGCAGTGCGGACAGGCGCTCCCTCGAGCAGTACTTC CASSADRRSLEQYF
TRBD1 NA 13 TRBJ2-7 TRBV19 TGTGCCAGTAGCCCCAGGGGGCCCTACGAGCAGTACTTC CASSPRGPYEQYF
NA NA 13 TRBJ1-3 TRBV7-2 TGTGCCAGCAGCTACGGACAGCGAAACACCATATATTTT CASSYGQRNTIYF
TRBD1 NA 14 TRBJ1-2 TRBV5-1 TGCGCCAGCAGCATGGACAGGGGAGGCTATGGCTACACCTTC CASSMDRGGYGYTF
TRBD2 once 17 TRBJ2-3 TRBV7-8 TGTGCCAGCAGCTCACCTTTGACTAGCGGGTGGGGAGATACGCAGTATTTT CASSSPLTSGWGDTQYF
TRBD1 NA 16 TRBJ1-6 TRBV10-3 TGTGCCATCAAAGCCAGACCGGGACAGGGTTATTCACCCCTCCACTTT CAIKARPGQGYSPLHF
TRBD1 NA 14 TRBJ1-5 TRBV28 TGTGCCAGCAGTCCCGGACAGGGGAGACAGCCCCAGCATTTT CASSPGQGRQPQHF
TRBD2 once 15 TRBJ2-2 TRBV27 TGTGCCAGCAGTTTATCCGGGGAGGGCACCGGGGAGCTGTTTTTT CASSLSGEGTGELFF
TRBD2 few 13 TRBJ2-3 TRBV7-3 TGTGCCAGCAGCGCCGGGAGGACAGATACGCAGTATTTT CASSAGRTDTQYF
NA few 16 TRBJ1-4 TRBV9 TGTGCCAGCAGCGTAGCCCCAATGGGGGGAGATGAAAAACTGTTTTTT CASSVAPMGGDEKLFF
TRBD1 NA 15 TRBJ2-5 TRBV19 TGTGCCAGTAGTACGCGGACAGGGGGCTCGGAGACCCAGTACTTC CASSTRTGGSETQYF
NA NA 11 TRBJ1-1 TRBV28 TGTGCCAGCGAGGACACTGTGATCGCTTTCTTT CASEDTVIAFF
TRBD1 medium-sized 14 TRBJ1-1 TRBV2 TGTGCCAGCAGTGGAGGGACAGGGAGTACTGAAGCTTTCTTT CASSGGTGSTEAFF
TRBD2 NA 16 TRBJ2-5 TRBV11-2 TGTGCCAGCAGCGTCATGGTATTAGCGGGAGTGGAGACCCAGTACTTC CASSVMVLAGVETQYF
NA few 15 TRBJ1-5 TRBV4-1 TGCGCCAGCAGCCGATACCAGACAGGCAATCAGCCCCAGCATTTT CASSRYQTGNQPQHF
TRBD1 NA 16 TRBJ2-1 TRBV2 TGTGCCAGCACCCGAGCCGGGACAGGGAACTACAATGAGCAGTTCTTC CASTRAGTGNYNEQFF
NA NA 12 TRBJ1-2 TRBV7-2 TGTGCCAGCAGCTTAGACACCTATGGCTACACCTTC CASSLDTYGYTF
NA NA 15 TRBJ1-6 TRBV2 TGTGCCAGCAGGGATCGGGCGGGAGGTTTGCCACCCCTCCACTTT CASRDRAGGLPPLHF
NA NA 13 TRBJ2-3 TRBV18 TGTGCCAGCTCCCTCTCCCCCGCAGATACGCAGTATTTT CASSLSPADTQYF
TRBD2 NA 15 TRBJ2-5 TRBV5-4 TGTGCCAGCAGCCGGGGACTAGCGGTCCAAGAGACCCAGTACTTC CASSRGLAVQETQYF